Given below is one T cell receptor (beta chain) in context. Its antigen remains unknown. V was clipped by 0 bases and J by 0 bases, with 8 bases between them. The CDR3 is 15 residues long. Germline V lookup: CDR1 SGDLS, CDR2 YYNGEE. The data derive from a study of cytomegalovirus exposure and HLA in healthy donors. Study conclusions and caveats: It was approximately 170 TCR beta chains that were listed as cytomegalovirus-associated. It was reported that TCR beta sequences correctly inferred the HLA-A and HLA-B alleles for most subjects. Published work reported that the classifier diagnosed cytomegalovirus status with high specificity and sensitivity. On later analysis, the bulk of CMV-associated TCR beta chains appeared to be HLA-restricted.

The PCR employed 60 Vbeta primers together with 13 Jbeta primers. This table comes from immunoSEQ multiplex PCR, and its TCRdb copy is limited to in-frame clones, with some not included. The sample includes 64,000 or so clones, over 75% of them seen just once. This chain joins TRBV9 and TRBJ2-3; D remains unclear. Sequencing was done on a sample of PBMCs. The receptor was derived from a female donor in good health and CMV-seronegative. CDR3 DNA: TGTGCCAGCAGCGTAGAAGGTAGCAGCACAGATACGCAGTATTTT. Its protein product is CASSVEGSSTDTQYF.